This TCR beta chain was recovered during a study of Graves' ophthalmopathy and Graves' hyperthyroidism. At the level of the study: Blood was drawn at initial diagnosis, before any treatment. Study results and limitations: It was with approximately 70% sensitivity and 72.22% specificity that the model predicted ophthalmopathy progression.

Germline values: CDR1 SGHRS, CDR2 YFSETQ. Trimming left V 4 bases short and J 0 bases short, with 11 bases between. The CDR3 extends over 15 amino acids. Presentation of ophthalmopathy in the donors involved moderate-to-severe activity, CAS ≥3, NOSPECS ≥4 and a duration under 3 months. Fresh peripheral blood, roughly 10 ml, was the PBMC source. This clonotype was found many times. Antigen: not known. Amplification from RNA transcripts yielded the TCR beta CDR3 regions. HTBI primers were used in a first-round RT-PCR, which preceded a second-round multiplex PCR. A single record per CDR3 protein comes from TCRdb applying MiXCR to the multiplex PCR reads. Counted here are nearly 400,000 distinct CDR3 sequences, 15% to 20% occurring once; the ten biggest clones make up roughly 1.5%.

The sequencing sample was made of peripheral blood. The J gene is TRBJ1-3, the V gene TRBV5-1; possibly TRBD1 for D (5 bases). The clonotype originates from a woman aged 18-29 years with Graves' ophthalmopathy. The CDR3 nucleotides read TGCGCCAGCAGCCCCGGGACGGACTCTGGAAACACCATATATTTT. Protein product: CASSPGTDSGNTIYF.